The following is a T cell receptor beta chain sequence with its context. No antigen is known for it. RNA transcripts were the template for amplifying TCR beta CDR3 regions. Researchers ran a first-round RT-PCR on the TCR CDR3 using the HTBI primer set. TCRdb called the multiplex PCR reads again in MiXCR, with one record for every CDR3 protein. This repertoire shows hundreds of thousands of distinct CDR3 sequences, about 45% found once; its top ten account for more than 7%. This entry belongs to a study of T cells in Graves' hyperthyroidism and ophthalmopathy. Study outcomes and limitations: A 13 V-J signature model discriminated ophthalmopathy versus stable hyperthyroidism. Most thyroid clonotypes with frequency above 0.001 were detected in blood.

CDR1 is SGHVS, CDR2 FQNEAQ, per germline. CDR3 length: 14 residues. The V end was cut by 0 bases, the J end by 5 bases, with 10 bases between. V and J are TRBV7-8 and TRBJ2-5; tentatively, D is TRBD2 (5 bases). Sequencing was done on a sample of peripheral blood or thyroid tissue (not recorded which). The TCR sequence derives from an adult man with Graves' disease, either hyperthyroidism or ophthalmopathy (not recorded which). CDR3 residues: CASSLAGVPETQYF. CDR3 in DNA: TGTGCCAGCAGCTTAGCGGGAGTCCCCGAGACCCAGTACTTC.